This entry features one T cell receptor (beta chain) sequence. Antigen: not known. The CDR3 consists of 11 residues. From germline, CDR1 is SGHNT and CDR2 YYREEE (reference sequence). The V segment lost 4 bases and the J segment 7 bases; nucleotides outside the gene matches: 1. PCR primers comprised 60 Vbeta and 13 Jbeta primers. Method: immunoSEQ multiplex PCR; TCRdb's copy keeps in-frame clones and lacks some. The sample lists tens of thousands of clones; about 80% were seen once. This entry belongs to a study of cytomegalovirus exposure and HLA in healthy donors. Regarding the study as a whole: Certain indistinguishable V segments, among them TRBV6-2 and TRBV6-3, were excluded. Later genetic work tied a missense DCLRE1C variant to beta-chain V and J trimming.

The TCR was taken from a man between 60 and 70 years old in good health and CMV-seropositive. The rearrangement uses TRBV5-4 and TRBJ1-2, with TRBD1 matching over 7 bases. Sequencing was carried out using PBMCs. The CDR3 spells CASSPGGGYTF. The CDR3 DNA reads as TGTGCCAGCAGCCCAGGGGGTGGCTACACCTTC.